This TCR beta chain was sequenced for a study of shared clonotypes between healthy human individuals. Study-level findings and limits: Clonotype sharing across several donors was observed for about 4.8% of naive CD4 clonotypes. Clonotype sharing across donors was expected to vary with sequencing depth.

Several immunoSEQ 96-well plates shared each subset's DNA, each plate a replicate. The table came from immunoSEQ multiplex PCR; TCRdb's copy has only in-frame clones and leaves some out. The sample contains about 2.4 million clones, roughly nine tenths of which appear only once. The CDR3 runs 14 residues. With regard to this clone: As yet, its antigen is unknown.

Material: naive CD4+ T cells sorted from blood. This sample's subset: CD45RA+ positively selected. The clonotype originates from a man in his late teens or twenties in good health. This sequence joins TRBV21-1 and TRBJ1-2; the table's D call, TRBD1, has no DNA check behind it. TRBV21-1 is labeled a pseudogene. CDR3 nucleotide sequence: TGTGCCAGCAGCAAAACGGTGGGGACAAAGGGGGTAACCTTC. Amino acids: CASSKTVGTKGVTF.